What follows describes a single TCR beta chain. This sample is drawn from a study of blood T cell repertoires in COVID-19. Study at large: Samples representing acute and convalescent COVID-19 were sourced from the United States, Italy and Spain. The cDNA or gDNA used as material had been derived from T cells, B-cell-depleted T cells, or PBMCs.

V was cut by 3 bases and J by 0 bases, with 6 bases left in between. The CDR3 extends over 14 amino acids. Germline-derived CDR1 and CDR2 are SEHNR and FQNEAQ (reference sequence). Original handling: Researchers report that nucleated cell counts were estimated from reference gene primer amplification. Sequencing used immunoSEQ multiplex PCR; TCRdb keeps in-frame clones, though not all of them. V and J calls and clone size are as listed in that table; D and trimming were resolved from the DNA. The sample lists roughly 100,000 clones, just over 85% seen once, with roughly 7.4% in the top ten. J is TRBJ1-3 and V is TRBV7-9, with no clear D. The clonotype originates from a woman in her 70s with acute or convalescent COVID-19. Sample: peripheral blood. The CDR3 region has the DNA TGTGCCAGCAGCTTTCGAGTCTCTGGAAACACCATATATTTT. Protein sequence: CASSFRVSGNTIYF. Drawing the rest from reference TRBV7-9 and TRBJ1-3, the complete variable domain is DTGVSQNPRHKITKRGQNVTFRCDPISEHNRLYWYRQTLGQGPEFLTYFQNEAQLEKSRLLSDRFSAERPKGSFSTLEIQRTEQGDSAMYLCASSFRVSGNTIYFGEGSWLTVV.